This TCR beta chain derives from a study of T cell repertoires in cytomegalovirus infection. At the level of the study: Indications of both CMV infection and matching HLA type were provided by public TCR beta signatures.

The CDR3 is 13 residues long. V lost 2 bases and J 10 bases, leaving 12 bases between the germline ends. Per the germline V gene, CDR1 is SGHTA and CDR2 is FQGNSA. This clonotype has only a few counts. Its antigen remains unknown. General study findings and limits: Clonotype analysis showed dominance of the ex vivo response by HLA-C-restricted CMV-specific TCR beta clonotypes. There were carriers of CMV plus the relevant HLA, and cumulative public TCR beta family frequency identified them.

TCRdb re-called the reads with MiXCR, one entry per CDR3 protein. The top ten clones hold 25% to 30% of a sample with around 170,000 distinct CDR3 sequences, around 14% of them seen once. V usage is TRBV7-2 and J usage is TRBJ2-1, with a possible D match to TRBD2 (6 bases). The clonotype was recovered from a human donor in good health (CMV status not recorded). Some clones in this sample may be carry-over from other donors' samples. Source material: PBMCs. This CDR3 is CASSLSGAGEQFF. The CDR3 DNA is TGTGCCAGCAGCTTATCGGGAGCCGGGGAGCAGTTCTTC.